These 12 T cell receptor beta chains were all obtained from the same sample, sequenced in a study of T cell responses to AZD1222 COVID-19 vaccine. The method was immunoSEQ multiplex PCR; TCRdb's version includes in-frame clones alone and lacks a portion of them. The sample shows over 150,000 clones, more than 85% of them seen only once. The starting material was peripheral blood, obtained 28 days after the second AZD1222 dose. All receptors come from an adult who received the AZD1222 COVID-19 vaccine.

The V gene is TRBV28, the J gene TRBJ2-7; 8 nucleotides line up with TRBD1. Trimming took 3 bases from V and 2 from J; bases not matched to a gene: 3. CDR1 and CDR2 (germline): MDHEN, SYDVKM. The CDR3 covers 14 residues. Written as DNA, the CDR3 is TGTGCCAGCAGTTTGACAGGGGATACCTACGAGCAGTACTTC. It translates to CASSLTGDTYEQYF.

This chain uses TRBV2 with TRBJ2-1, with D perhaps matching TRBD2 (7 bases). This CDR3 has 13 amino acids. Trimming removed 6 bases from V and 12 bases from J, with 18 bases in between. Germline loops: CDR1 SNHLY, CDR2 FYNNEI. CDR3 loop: CASSGGRLVGQFF. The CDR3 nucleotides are TGTGCCAGCAGCGGGGGGCGATTAGTAGGGCAGTTCTTC.

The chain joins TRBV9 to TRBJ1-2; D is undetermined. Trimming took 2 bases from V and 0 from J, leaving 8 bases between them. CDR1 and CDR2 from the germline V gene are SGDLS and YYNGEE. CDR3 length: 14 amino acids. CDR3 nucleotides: TGTGCCAGCAGCGTGGGATTTTCTAACTATGGCTACACCTTC. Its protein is CASSVGFSNYGYTF.

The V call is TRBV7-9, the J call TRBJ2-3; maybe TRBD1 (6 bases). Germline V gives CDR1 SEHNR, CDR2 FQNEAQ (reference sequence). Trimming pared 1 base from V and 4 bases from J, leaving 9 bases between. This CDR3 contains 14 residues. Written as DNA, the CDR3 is TGTGCCAGCAGCTTAGGGCCAGGGGCAGATACGCAGTATTTT. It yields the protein CASSLGPGADTQYF. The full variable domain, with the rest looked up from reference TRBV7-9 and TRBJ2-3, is DTGVSQNPRHKITKRGQNVTFRCDPISEHNRLYWYRQTLGQGPEFLTYFQNEAQLEKSRLLSDRFSAERPKGSFSTLEIQRTEQGDSAMYLCASSLGPGADTQYFGPGTRLTVL.

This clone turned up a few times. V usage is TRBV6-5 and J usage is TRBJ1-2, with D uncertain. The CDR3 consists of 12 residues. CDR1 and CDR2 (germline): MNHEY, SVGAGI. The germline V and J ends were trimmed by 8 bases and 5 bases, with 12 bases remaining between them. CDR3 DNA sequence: TGTGCCAGCGCCCCTTGGCGGTATGGCTACACCTTC. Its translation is CASAPWRYGYTF.

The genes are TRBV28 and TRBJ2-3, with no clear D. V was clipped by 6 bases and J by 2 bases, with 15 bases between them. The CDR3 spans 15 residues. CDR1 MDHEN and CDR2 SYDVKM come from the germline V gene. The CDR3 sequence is CASSTQTTYTDTQYF. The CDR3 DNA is TGTGCCAGCAGCACACAGACCACCTACACAGATACGCAGTATTTT. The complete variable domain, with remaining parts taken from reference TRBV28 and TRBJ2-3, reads DVKVTQSSRYLVKRTGEKVFLECVQDMDHENMFWYRQDPGLGLRLIYFSYDVKMKEKGDIPEGYSVSREKKERFSLILESASTNQTSMYLCASSTQTTYTDTQYFGPGTRLTVL.

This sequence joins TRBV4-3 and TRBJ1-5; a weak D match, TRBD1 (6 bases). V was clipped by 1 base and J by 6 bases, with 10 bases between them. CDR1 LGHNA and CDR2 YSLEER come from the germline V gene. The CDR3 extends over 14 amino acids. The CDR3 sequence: CASSQGRGSQPQHF. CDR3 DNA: TGCGCCAGCAGCCAAGGCAGGGGTAGTCAGCCCCAGCATTTT.

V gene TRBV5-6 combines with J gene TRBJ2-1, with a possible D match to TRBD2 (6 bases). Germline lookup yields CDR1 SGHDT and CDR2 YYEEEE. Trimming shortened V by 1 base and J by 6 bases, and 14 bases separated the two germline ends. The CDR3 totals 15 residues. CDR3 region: CASSLRDLVSNEQFF. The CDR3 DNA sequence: TGTGCCAGCAGCTTGCGGGACTTGGTGTCCAATGAGCAGTTCTTC. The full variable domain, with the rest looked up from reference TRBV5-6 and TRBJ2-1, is DAGVTQSPTHLIKTRGQQVTLRCSPKSGHDTVSWYQQALGQGPQFIFQYYEEEERQRGNFPDRFSGHQFPNYSSELNVNALLLGDSALYLCASSLRDLVSNEQFFGPGTRLTVL.

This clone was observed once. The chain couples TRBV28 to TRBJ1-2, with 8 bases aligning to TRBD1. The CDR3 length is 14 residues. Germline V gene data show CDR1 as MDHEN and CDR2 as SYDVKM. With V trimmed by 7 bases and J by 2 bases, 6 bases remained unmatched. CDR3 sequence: CASTWDRRNYGYTF. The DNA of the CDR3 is TGTGCCAGCACCTGGGACAGGAGGAACTATGGCTACACCTTC.

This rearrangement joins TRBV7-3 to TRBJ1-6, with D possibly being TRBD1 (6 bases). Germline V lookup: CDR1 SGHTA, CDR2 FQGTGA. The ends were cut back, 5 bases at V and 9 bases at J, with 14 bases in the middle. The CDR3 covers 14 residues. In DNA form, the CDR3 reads TGTGCCAGCAGCGCCGGGACAAGTCTTTCACCCCTCCACTTT. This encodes CASSAGTSLSPLHF. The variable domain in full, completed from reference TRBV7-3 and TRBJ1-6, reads GAGVSQTPSNKVTEKGKYVELRCDPISGHTALYWYRQSLGQGPEFLIYFQGTGAADDSGLPNDRFFAVRPEGSVSTLKIQRTERGDSAVYLCASSAGTSLSPLHFGNGTRLTVT.

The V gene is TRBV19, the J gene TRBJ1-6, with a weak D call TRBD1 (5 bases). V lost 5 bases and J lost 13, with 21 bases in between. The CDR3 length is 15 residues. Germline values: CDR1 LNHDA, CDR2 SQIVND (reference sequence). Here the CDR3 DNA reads TGTGCCAGTAGTCCCCTGGGCGGAGGACAATTCCCCCTCCACTTT. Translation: CASSPLGGGQFPLHF.

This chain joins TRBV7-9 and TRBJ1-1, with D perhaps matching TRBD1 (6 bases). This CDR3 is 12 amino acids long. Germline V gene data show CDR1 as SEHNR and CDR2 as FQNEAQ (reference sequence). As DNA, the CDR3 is TGTGTCTTGTGGGGGGACAATACTGAAGCTTTCTTT. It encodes CVLWGDNTEAFF.